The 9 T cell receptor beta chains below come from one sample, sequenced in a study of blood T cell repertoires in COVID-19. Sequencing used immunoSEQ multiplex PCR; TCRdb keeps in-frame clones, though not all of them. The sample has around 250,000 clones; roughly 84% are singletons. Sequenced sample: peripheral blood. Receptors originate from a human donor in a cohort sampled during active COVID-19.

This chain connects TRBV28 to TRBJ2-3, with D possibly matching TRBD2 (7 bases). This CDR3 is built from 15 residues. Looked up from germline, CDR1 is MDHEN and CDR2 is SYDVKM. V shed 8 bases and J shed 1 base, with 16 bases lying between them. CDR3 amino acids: CASLAGAVGTDTQYF. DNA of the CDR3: TGTGCCAGCCTCGCGGGGGCGGTCGGCACAGATACGCAGTATTTT.

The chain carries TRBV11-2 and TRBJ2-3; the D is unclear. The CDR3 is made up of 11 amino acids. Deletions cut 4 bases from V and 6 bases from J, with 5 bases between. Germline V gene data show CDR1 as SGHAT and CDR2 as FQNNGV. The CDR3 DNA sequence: TGTGCCAGCAGCTCATTGGATACGCAGTATTTT. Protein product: CASSSLDTQYF.

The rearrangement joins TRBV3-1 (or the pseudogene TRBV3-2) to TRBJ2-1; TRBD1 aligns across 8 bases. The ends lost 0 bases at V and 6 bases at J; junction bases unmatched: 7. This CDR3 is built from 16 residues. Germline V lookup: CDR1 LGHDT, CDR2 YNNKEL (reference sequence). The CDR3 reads CASSQDPGQEFNEQFF. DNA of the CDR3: TGTGCCAGCAGCCAAGACCCGGGACAGGAGTTCAATGAGCAGTTCTTC.

The CDR3 spells CAARAGPHTEAFF. CDR3 DNA sequence: TGTGCCGCCCGAGCGGGGCCGCACACTGAAGCTTTCTTT. V usage is TRBV21-1 and J usage is TRBJ1-1. TRBV21-1 is shown as a pseudogene. The CDR3 is 13 residues long.

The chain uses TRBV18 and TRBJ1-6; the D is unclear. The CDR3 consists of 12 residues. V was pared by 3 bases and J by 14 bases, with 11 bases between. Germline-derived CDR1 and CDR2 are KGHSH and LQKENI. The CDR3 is CASSPNRDTLHF. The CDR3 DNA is TGTGCCAGCTCACCGAACCGAGATACCCTCCACTTT.

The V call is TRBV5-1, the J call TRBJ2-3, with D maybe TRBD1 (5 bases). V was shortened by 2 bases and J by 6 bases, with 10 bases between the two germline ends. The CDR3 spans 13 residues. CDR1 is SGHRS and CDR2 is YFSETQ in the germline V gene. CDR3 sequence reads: CASSLQVSDTQYF. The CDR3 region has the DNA TGCGCCAGCAGCTTACAGGTTTCGGATACGCAGTATTTT.

The CDR3 DNA reads TGTGCCAGCAGCTTAGCGGGAGGGCCCTCTGAGACCCAGTACTTC. This sequence encodes CASSLAGGPSETQYF. This sequence joins TRBV7-8 and TRBJ2-5, with 7 bases matching TRBD2. The CDR3 totals 15 residues. Germline V CDR1 and CDR2: SGHVS, FQNEAQ. Losses at the gene ends were 0 bases for V and 5 bases for J; bases not matched to a gene: 6.

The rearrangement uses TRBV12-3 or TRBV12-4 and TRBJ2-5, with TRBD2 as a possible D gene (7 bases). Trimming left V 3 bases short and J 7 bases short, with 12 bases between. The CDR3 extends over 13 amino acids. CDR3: CASSFTGGGTQYF. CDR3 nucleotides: TGTGCCAGCAGTTTCACGGGGGGCGGGACCCAGTACTTC.

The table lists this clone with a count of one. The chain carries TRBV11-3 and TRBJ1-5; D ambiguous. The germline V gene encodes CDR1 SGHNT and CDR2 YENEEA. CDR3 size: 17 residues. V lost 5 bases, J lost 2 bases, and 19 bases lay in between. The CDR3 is CASSPPRATGGNQPQHF. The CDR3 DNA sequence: TGTGCCAGCAGCCCCCCCCGGGCAACGGGAGGCAATCAGCCCCAGCATTTT.